This entry lists 21 T cell receptor beta chains sequenced from one sample in a study of blood T cell repertoires in COVID-19. Measured with immunoSEQ multiplex PCR; TCRdb has only the in-frame clones, and not every one. The sample has about 90,000 clones, around 72% seen once. The sample comprised peripheral blood. The receptors stem from a woman older than 75 with acute or convalescent COVID-19.

V is TRBV5-5 and J is TRBJ2-4; D gene unclear. V was clipped by 0 bases and J by 7 bases, with 8 bases between them. The germline CDR1 and CDR2 sequences are SGHKS and YYEKEE (reference sequence). The CDR3 extends over 13 amino acids. The CDR3 sequence: CASSLEQWNIQYF. The DNA for the CDR3 is TGTGCCAGCAGCTTGGAACAGTGGAACATTCAGTACTTC.

The chain joins TRBV6-5 to TRBJ2-7; D might be TRBD1 (6 bases). V was clipped by 0 bases and J by 4 bases, with 16 bases between them. This CDR3 has 16 residues. The V gene's germline CDR1 is MNHEY and CDR2 SVGAGI. CDR3 amino acids: CASSYSTGSFSYEQYF. In DNA, the CDR3 is TGTGCCAGCAGTTACTCAACAGGGAGCTTTTCTTACGAGCAGTACTTC.

The J gene is TRBJ2-7, the V gene TRBV7-6, with D possibly being TRBD2 (5 bases). V lost 1 base and J lost 3, with 13 bases in between. The CDR3 spans 15 residues. In germline, CDR1 is SGHVS, CDR2 FNYEAQ. In DNA form, the CDR3 reads TGTGCCAGCAGCTTAGGTCCGGTTGAGGGCTACGAGCAGTACTTC. It translates to CASSLGPVEGYEQYF. Full variable domain (outside the CDR3, taken from reference TRBV7-6 and TRBJ2-7): GAGVSQSPRYKVTKRGQDVALRCDPISGHVSLYWYRQALGQGPEFLTYFNYEAQQDKSGLPNDRFSAERPEGSISTLTIQRTEQRDSAMYRCASSLGPVEGYEQYFGPGTRLTVT.

The genes are TRBV7-2 and TRBJ1-6, with D uncertain. With 4 bases removed from V and 7 bases from J, the gap between germline ends came to 14 bases. The CDR3 extends over 15 amino acids. Per the germline V gene, CDR1 is SGHTA and CDR2 is FQGNSA. CDR3 nucleotide sequence: TGTGCCAGCAGCTCGCGGTGGAGGGAGAATTCACCCCTCCACTTT. Its translation is CASSSRWRENSPLHF.

V usage is TRBV2 and J usage is TRBJ2-2; 8 bases map to TRBD2. The CDR3 has 14 amino acids. CDR1 is SNHLY, CDR2 FYNNEI, per germline. With V trimmed by 3 bases and J by 4 bases, 1 base remained unmatched. The chain's CDR3 is CASSDGGATGELFF. The CDR3 nucleotides read TGTGCCAGCAGTGACGGGGGGGCCACCGGGGAGCTGTTTTTT.

The V call is TRBV20-1, the J call TRBJ1-2, with TRBD1 as a possible D gene (5 bases). Germline CDR1 reads DFQATT; CDR2 reads SNEGSKA (reference sequence). V lost 6 bases and J lost 8, with 13 bases in between. The CDR3 is 11 residues long. CDR3 in amino acids: CSATRGEGYTF. DNA for the CDR3: TGCAGTGCCACCCGGGGGGAGGGCTACACCTTC.

The rearrangement joins TRBV10-3 to TRBJ2-7; D may be TRBD2 (5 bases). Germline values: CDR1 ENHRY, CDR2 SYGVKD. The CDR3 totals 15 residues. V was pared by 10 bases and J by 4 bases, with 23 bases between. DNA of the CDR3: TGTGCCACCCGGGGAAGGTTTCGAGAGAGGTACGAGCAGTACTTC. It translates to CATRGRFRERYEQYF.

The CDR3 DNA reads TGTGCCAGCAGTAGGGAGTTAGAATTAAAAGGCAATCAGCCCCAGCATTTT. Its protein product is CASSRELELKGNQPQHF. V is TRBV6-2 or TRBV6-3 and J is TRBJ1-5; D is unclear. The CDR3 consists of 17 residues. V was pared by 5 bases and J by 2 bases, with 19 bases between. Per germline, CDR1 MNHEY and CDR2 SVGEGT.

The genes are TRBV19 and TRBJ1-2; no clear D. The length of the CDR3 is 12 residues. Germline V gene sequence: CDR1 LNHDA, CDR2 SQIVND (reference sequence). V lost 8 bases, J lost 7 bases, and 14 bases lay in between. CDR3 amino acids: CASSINPGGYTF. The CDR3 nucleotides read TGTGCCAGTTCCATCAACCCGGGTGGCTACACCTTC.

The V and J genes are TRBV7-9 and TRBJ1-2; D gene uncertain. CDR3 length equals 16 residues. V lost 5 bases and J 2 bases, leaving 18 bases between the germline ends. Germline CDR1 reads SEHNR; CDR2 reads FQNEAQ (reference sequence). The CDR3: CASSHAKGSVNYGYTF. The CDR3 region has the DNA TGTGCCAGCAGCCATGCAAAGGGTAGCGTCAACTATGGCTACACCTTC.

The chain is built from TRBV15 and TRBJ2-6; 7 positions agree with TRBD1. CDR1 and CDR2 (germline): LNHNV, YYDKDF (reference sequence). The CDR3 is 19 amino acids. V shed 6 bases and J 0 bases; nucleotides not matched to a gene: 14. This CDR3 reads CATRISRTGMYSGANVLTF. Here the CDR3 DNA reads TGTGCCACCAGAATATCCCGGACAGGAATGTACTCTGGGGCCAACGTCCTGACTTTC.

The DNA for the CDR3 is TGTGCCAGCAGCTTACAGGGGGCCTCCTACGAGCAGTACTTC. The encoded protein is CASSLQGASYEQYF. This sequence joins TRBV5-5 and TRBJ2-7, with 9 bases that match TRBD1. V dropped 2 bases and J dropped 0; count of bases not matched to a gene: 0. The CDR3 loop spans 14 amino acids. Germline V gene data show CDR1 as SGHKS and CDR2 as YYEKEE (reference sequence).

The rearrangement links TRBV20-1 to TRBJ2-3, with TRBD2 matching 12 bases. This CDR3 spans 15 amino acids. Germline CDR1 DFQATT, CDR2 SNEGSKA (reference sequence). V shed 3 bases and J 6 bases; nucleotides not matched to a gene: 7. The CDR3 protein is CSASYSSGGADTQYF. For the CDR3, the DNA is TGCAGTGCTAGTTACTCTAGCGGGGGGGCGGATACGCAGTATTTT.

The V call is TRBV7-2, the J call TRBJ1-2; D is undetermined. Germline V gene sequence: CDR1 SGHTA, CDR2 FQGNSA. The CDR3 is made up of 15 amino acids. Trimming left V 1 base short and J 3 bases short, with 12 bases between. CDR3 nucleotides: TGTGCCAGCAGCTTAGTTAACCCGAGGGACTATGGCTACACCTTC. Amino acid sequence: CASSLVNPRDYGYTF.

The rearrangement joins TRBV7-2 to TRBJ2-5; a possible D gene is TRBD2 (6 bases). V was pared by 1 base and J by 6 bases, with 15 bases between. This CDR3 spans 15 amino acids. Looked up from germline, CDR1 is SGHTA and CDR2 is FQGNSA. The CDR3: CASSLVPAGPKTQYF. The CDR3 DNA sequence: TGTGCCAGCAGCTTAGTCCCGGCGGGGCCGAAGACCCAGTACTTC.

The chain couples TRBV28 to TRBJ1-5, with D tentatively TRBD1 (5 bases). The V end was cut by 4 bases, the J end by 11 bases, with 12 bases between. Germline lookup yields CDR1 MDHEN and CDR2 SYDVKM. This CDR3 contains 12 residues. The CDR3, as DNA: TGTGCCAGCAGTTGGAATTGGGGGGCCCAGCATTTT. It specifies CASSWNWGAQHF.

The chain is built from TRBV5-1 and TRBJ2-5; D is perhaps TRBD2 (6 bases). Germline lookup yields CDR1 SGHRS and CDR2 YFSETQ. The CDR3 extends over 15 amino acids. The V end was cut by 4 bases, the J end by 1 base, with 14 bases between. CDR3 coding DNA: TGCGCCAGCAGCCTGGACCCGGGGGTCCAAGAGACCCAGTACTTC. This translates into CASSLDPGVQETQYF.

The chain is built from TRBV7-6 and TRBJ1-2; 9 positions agree with TRBD1. The CDR3 extends over 16 amino acids. V lost 4 bases to trimming and J lost 5 bases; unmatched junction nucleotides: 11. Germline CDR1 and CDR2: SGHVS and FNYEAQ. DNA of the CDR3: TGTGCCAGCAGCTCCTTAGGGGACAGGGACTCTTATGGCTACACCTTC. Amino acids: CASSSLGDRDSYGYTF.

The chain couples TRBV28 to TRBJ2-1; D possibly corresponds to TRBD1 (6 bases). CDR1 is MDHEN and CDR2 is SYDVKM in the germline V gene. The CDR3 runs 15 residues. V was cut by 2 bases and J by 4 bases, with 12 bases left in between. The DNA of the CDR3 is TGTGCCAGCAGTTTAAGGCAGGGGTCTTACAATGAGCAGTTCTTC. Translating it yields CASSLRQGSYNEQFF.

The rearrangement uses TRBV9 and TRBJ2-3, with D maybe TRBD2 (6 bases). The germline CDR1 and CDR2 sequences are SGDLS and YYNGEE. Trimming stripped 2 bases from V and 1 base from J, with 8 bases between. This CDR3 is 14 amino acids long. In nucleotides, the CDR3 is TGTGCCAGCAGCGTTCAGCGGGGCACAGATACGCAGTATTTT. This translates into CASSVQRGTDTQYF.

This clone appeared a single time. The V gene is TRBV12-3 or TRBV12-4, the J gene TRBJ1-1; D is undetermined. The CDR3 has 13 residues. Between the trimmed V and J ends, which lost 2 bases and 4 bases, there was a span of 8 bases. The DNA of the CDR3 is TGTGCCAGCAGTTTATTAGGAGGCACTGAAGCTTTCTTT. This translates into CASSLLGGTEAFF.